This T cell receptor beta chain appears in the sequencing data of a study of T-cell memory formation after mild COVID-19. The CDR3 consists of 13 residues. V was pared by 6 bases and J by 7 bases, with 15 bases between. The germline CDR1 and CDR2 sequences are SEHNR and FQNEAQ (reference sequence). TCRdb independently ran MiXCR on the 5' RACE reads; one entry per CDR3 protein. The data hold more than 300,000 distinct CDR3 sequences, with roughly 13% observed a single time. The chain combines TRBV7-9 with TRBJ1-2; D unresolved. This sequence was found in a man between 18 and 35 years old who had mild COVID-19 (a few samples of this study predate the infection). Cell type and time point are not known. The sequenced sample consisted of PBMCs or a T cell subset sorted from them (not recorded which). CDR3 residues: CASSSVTPSGYTF. The CDR3 DNA sequence: TGTGCCAGCAGTTCAGTGACCCCGAGTGGCTACACCTTC.